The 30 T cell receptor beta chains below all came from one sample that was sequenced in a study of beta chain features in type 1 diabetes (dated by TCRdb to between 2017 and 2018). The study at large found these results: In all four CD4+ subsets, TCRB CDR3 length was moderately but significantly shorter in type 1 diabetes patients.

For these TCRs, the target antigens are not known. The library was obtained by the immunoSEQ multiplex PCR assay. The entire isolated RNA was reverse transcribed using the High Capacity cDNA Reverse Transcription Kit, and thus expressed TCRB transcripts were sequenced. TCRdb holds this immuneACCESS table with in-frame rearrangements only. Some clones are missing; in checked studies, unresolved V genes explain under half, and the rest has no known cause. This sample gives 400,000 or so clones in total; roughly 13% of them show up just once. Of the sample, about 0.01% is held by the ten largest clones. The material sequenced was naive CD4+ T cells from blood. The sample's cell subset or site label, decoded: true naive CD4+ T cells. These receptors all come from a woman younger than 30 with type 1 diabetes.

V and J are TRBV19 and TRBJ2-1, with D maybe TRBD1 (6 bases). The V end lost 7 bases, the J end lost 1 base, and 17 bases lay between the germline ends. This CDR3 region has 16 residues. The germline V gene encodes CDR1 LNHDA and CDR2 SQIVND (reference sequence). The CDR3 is CASTAIGGGSYNEQFF. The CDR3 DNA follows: TGTGCCAGTACTGCCATTGGGGGCGGTTCCTACAATGAGCAGTTCTTC.

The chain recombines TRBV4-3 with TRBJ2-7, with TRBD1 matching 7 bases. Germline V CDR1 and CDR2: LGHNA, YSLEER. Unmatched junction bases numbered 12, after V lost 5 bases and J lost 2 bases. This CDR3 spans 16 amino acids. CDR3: CASSEVWDSLTYEQYF. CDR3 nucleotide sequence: TGCGCCAGCAGCGAGGTTTGGGACAGTCTCACCTACGAGCAGTACTTC.

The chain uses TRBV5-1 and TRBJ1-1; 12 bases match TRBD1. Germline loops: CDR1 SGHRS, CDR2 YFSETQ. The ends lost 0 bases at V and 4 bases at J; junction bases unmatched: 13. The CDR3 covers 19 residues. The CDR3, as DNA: TGCGCCAGCAGCTTGGCCAATTCGGGGACAGGGGGCCGAGCCACTGAAGCTTTCTTT. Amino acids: CASSLANSGTGGRATEAFF.

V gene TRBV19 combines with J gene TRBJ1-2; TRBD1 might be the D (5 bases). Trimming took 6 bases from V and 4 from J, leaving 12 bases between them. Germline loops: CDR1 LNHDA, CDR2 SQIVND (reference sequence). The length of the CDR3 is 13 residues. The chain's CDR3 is CASRGPSLYGYTF. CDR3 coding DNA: TGTGCCAGTAGGGGGCCGTCCCTCTATGGCTACACCTTC.

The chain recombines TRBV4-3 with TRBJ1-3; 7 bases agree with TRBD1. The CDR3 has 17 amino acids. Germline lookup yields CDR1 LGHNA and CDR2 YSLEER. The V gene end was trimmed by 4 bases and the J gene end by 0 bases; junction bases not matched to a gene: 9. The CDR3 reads CASSLNTGTDSGNTIYF. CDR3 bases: TGCGCCAGCAGCCTGAATACAGGGACAGACTCTGGAAACACCATATATTTT.

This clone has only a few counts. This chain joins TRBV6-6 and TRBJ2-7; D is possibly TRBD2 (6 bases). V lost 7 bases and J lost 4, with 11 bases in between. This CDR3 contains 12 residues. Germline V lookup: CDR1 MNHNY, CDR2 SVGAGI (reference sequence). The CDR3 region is CASKEGIYEQYF. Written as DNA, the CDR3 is TGTGCCAGCAAGGAGGGTATATACGAGCAGTACTTC.

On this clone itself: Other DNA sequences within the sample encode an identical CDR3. CDR3 sequence reads: CASRRTGNYGYTF. The CDR3 DNA reads TGTGCCAGCAGGCGGACAGGGAACTATGGCTACACCTTC. The chain couples TRBV28 to TRBJ1-2; 8 bases are a match to TRBD1. Germline V gene sequence: CDR1 MDHEN, CDR2 SYDVKM. The length of the CDR3 is 13 residues. Trimming removed 6 bases from V and 2 bases from J; junction bases left unmatched: 2.

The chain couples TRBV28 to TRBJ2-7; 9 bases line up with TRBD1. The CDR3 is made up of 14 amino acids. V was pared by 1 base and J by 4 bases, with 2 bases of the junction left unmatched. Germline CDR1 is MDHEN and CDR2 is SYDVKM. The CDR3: CASSLYRGQYEQYF. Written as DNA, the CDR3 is TGTGCCAGCAGTTTATACAGGGGGCAATACGAGCAGTACTTC.

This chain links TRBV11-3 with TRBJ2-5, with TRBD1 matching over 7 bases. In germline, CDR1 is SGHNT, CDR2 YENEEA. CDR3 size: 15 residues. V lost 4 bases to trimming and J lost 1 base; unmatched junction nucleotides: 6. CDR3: CASSSMTGTQETQYF. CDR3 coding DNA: TGTGCCAGCAGCTCTATGACAGGGACCCAAGAGACCCAGTACTTC.

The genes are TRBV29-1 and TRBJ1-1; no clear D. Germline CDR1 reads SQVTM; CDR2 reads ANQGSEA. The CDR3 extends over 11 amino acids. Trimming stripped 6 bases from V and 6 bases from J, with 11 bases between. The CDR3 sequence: CSVGLGAEAFF. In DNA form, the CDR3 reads TGCAGCGTGGGCCTCGGGGCTGAAGCTTTCTTT. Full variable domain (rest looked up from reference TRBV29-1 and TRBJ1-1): SAVISQKPSRDICQRGTSLTIQCQVDSQVTMMFWYRQQPGQSLTLIATANQGSEATYESGFVIDKFPISRPNLTFSTLTVSNMSPEDSSIYLCSVGLGAEAFFGQGTRLTVV.

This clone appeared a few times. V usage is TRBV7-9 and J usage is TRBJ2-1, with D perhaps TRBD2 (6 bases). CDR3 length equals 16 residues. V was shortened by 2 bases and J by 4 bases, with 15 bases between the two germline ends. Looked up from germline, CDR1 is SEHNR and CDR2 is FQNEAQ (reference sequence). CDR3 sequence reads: CASSLSLGAGYNEQFF. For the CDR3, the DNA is TGTGCCAGCAGCTTATCCCTCGGCGCGGGGTACAATGAGCAGTTCTTC.

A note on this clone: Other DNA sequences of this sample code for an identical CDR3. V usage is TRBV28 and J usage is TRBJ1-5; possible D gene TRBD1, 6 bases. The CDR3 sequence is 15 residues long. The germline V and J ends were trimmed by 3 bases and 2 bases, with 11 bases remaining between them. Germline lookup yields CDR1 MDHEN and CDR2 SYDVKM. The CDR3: CASSFRGRGNQPQHF. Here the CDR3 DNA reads TGTGCCAGCAGTTTCAGGGGTCGGGGCAATCAGCCCCAGCATTTT.

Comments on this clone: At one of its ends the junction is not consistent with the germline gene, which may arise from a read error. CDR3 loop: CASSRTGYTTSTHF. The CDR3 nucleotides read TGTGCCAGCAGCAGAACAGGGTACACTACGAGCACCCACTTC. This sequence joins TRBV7-3 and TRBJ2-7; perhaps TRBD1 as D (6 bases). The germline gives CDR1 SGHTA, CDR2 FQGTGA. This CDR3 has 14 residues. Full variable domain (missing parts from reference TRBV7-3 and TRBJ2-7): GAGVSQTPSNKVTEKGKYVELRCDPISGHTALYWYRQSLGQGPEFLIYFQGTGAADDSGLPNDRFFAVRPEGSVSTLKIQRTERGDSAVYLCASSRTGYTTSTHFGPGTRLTVT.

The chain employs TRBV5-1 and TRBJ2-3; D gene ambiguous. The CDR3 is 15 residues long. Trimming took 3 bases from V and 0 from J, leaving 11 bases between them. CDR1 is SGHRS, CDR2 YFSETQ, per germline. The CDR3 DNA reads TGCGCCAGCAGCTACCAGCGACGGAGCACAGATACGCAGTATTTT. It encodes CASSYQRRSTDTQYF. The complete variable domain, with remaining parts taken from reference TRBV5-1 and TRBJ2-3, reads KAGVTQTPRYLIKTRGQQVTLSCSPISGHRSVSWYQQTPGQGLQFLFEYFSETQRNKGNFPGRFSGRQFSNSRSEMNVSTLELGDSALYLCASSYQRRSTDTQYFGPGTRLTVL.

The CDR3 DNA reads TGTGCCAGCAGTGGCCACCGACTAGCCTTAAAAGGGGGGGATACGCAGTATTTT. Its protein is CASSGHRLALKGGDTQYF. The V gene is TRBV6-1, the J gene TRBJ2-3; D possibly corresponds to TRBD2 (7 bases). The CDR3 loop spans 18 amino acids. Trimming removed 4 bases from V and 6 bases from J, with 26 bases in between. Germline V gene lookup returns CDR1 MNHNS and CDR2 SASEGT.

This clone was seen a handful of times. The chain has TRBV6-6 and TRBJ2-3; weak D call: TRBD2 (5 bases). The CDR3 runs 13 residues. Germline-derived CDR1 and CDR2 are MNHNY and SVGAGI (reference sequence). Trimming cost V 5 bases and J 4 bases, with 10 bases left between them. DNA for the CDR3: TGTGCCAGCAGTCCCGTCGGGGCAGATACGCAGTATTTT. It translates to CASSPVGADTQYF.

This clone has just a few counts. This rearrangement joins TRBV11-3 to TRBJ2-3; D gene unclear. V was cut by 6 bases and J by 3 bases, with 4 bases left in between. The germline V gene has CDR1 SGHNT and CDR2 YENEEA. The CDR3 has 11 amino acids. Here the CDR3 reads CASRSTDTQYF. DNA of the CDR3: TGTGCCAGCAGGTCTACAGATACGCAGTATTTT.

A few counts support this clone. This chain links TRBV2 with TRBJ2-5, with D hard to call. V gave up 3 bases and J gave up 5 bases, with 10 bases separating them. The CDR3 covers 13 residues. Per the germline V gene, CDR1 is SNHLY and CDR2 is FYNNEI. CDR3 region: CASSENYSETQYF. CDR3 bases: TGTGCCAGCAGTGAGAACTACTCGGAGACCCAGTACTTC.

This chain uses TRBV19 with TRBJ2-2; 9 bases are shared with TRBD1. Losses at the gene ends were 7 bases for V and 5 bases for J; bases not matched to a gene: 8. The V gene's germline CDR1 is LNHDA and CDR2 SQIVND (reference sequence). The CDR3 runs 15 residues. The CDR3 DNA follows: TGTGCCAGTATAACACAGGGGGCATGGACCGGGGAGCTGTTTTTT. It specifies CASITQGAWTGELFF.

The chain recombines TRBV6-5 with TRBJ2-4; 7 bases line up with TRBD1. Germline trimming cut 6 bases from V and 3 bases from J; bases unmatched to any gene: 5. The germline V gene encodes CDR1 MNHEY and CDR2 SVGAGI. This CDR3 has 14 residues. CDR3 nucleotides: TGTGCCAGCAGGAGGGGGCTAGGCAAAAACATTCAGTACTTC. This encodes CASRRGLGKNIQYF.

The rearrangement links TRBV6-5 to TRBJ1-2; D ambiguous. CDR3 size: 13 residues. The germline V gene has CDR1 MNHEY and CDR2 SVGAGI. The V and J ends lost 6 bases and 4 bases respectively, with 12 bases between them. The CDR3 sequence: CASSSARSYGYTF. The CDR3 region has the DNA TGTGCCAGCAGCTCAGCTCGGAGCTATGGCTACACCTTC.

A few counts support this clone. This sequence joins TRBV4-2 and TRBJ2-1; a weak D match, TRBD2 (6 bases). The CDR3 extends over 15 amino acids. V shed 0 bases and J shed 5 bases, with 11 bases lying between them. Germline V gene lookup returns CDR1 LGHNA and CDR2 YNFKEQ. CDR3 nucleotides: TGTGCCAGCAGCCAAGATGCTAGCGCACACAATGAGCAGTTCTTC. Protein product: CASSQDASAHNEQFF.

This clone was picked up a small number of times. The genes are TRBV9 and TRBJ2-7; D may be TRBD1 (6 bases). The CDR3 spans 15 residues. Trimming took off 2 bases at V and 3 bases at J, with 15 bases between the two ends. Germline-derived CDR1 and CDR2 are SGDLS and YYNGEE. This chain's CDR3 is CASSVAGTLNYEQYF. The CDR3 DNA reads TGTGCCAGCAGCGTCGCCGGGACACTAAACTACGAGCAGTACTTC.

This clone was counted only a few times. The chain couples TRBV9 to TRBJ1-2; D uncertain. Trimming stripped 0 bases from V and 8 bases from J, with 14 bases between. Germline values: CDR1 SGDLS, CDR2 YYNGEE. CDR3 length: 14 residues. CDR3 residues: CASSVVPPSGGYTF. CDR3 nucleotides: TGTGCCAGCAGCGTAGTTCCCCCGTCTGGCGGCTACACCTTC.

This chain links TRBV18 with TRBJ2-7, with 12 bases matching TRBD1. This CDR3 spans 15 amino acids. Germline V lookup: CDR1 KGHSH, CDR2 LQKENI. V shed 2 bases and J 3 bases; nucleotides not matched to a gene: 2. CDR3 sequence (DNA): TGTGCCAGCTCACCAGGGACAGGGGGCCTCTACGAGCAGTACTTC. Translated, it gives CASSPGTGGLYEQYF. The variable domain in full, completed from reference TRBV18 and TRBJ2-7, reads NAGVMQNPRHLVRRRGQEARLRCSPMKGHSHVYWYRQLPEEGLKFMVYLQKENIIDESGMPKERFSAEFPKEGPSILRIQQVVRGDSAAYFCASSPGTGGLYEQYFGPGTRLTVT.

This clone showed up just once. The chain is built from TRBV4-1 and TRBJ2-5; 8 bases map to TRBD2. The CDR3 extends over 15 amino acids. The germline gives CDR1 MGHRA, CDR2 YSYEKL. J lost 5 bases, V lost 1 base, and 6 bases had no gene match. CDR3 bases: TGCGCCAGCAGCCAAGGAACTAGCGGACGGGAGACCCAGTACTTC. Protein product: CASSQGTSGRETQYF.

The CDR3 region has the DNA TGTGCCAGCAGCTTAAGCGGTGCAACCAGTCGCTACGAGCAGTACTTC. Translated, it gives CASSLSGATSRYEQYF. The V gene is TRBV7-2, the J gene TRBJ2-7; possible D gene TRBD2, 5 bases. The CDR3 spans 16 residues. V lost 2 bases, J lost 3 bases, and 17 bases lay in between. Germline lookup yields CDR1 SGHTA and CDR2 FQGNSA. Full variable domain (outside the CDR3, taken from reference TRBV7-2 and TRBJ2-7): GAGVSQSPSNKVTEKGKDVELRCDPISGHTALYWYRQSLGQGLEFLIYFQGNSAPDKSGLPSDRFSAERTGGSVSTLTIQRTQQEDSAVYLCASSLSGATSRYEQYFGPGTRLTVT.

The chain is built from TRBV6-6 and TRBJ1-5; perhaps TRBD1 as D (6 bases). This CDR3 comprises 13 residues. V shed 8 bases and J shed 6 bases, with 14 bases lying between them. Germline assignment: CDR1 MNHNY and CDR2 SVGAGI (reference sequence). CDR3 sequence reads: CASWGGQGQPQHF. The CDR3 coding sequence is TGTGCCAGCTGGGGGGGGCAAGGTCAGCCCCAGCATTTT.

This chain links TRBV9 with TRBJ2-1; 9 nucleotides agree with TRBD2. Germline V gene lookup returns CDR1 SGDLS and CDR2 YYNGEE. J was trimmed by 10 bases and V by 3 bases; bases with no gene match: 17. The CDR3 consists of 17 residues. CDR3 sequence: CASSAGLALNVMVEQFF. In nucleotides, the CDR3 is TGTGCCAGCAGCGCGGGACTAGCCCTAAATGTGATGGTAGAGCAGTTCTTC.

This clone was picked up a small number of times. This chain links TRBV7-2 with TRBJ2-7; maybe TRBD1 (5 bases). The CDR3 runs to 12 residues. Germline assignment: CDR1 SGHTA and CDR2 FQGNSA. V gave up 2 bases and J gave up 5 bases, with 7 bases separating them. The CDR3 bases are TGTGCCAGCAGCTTAAGGGGCCACGAGCAGTACTTC. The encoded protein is CASSLRGHEQYF.